These 17 T cell receptor beta chains were sequenced from one sample in a study of T cells in Graves' hyperthyroidism and ophthalmopathy. Amplification targeted TCR beta CDR3 regions from RNA transcripts. The HTBI primer set drove a first-round RT-PCR of the TCR CDR3. Using its own MiXCR run on the multiplex PCR reads, TCRdb lists one record per CDR3 protein. The sample has some 490,000 distinct CDR3 sequences, around 15% seen once. The sequenced sample consisted of blood. The source of these receptors is a woman aged 25 to 39 with Graves' ophthalmopathy.

This clonotype has at least ten counts. The chain carries TRBV7-9 and TRBJ2-5, with TRBD2 matching over 12 bases. The CDR3 has 16 amino acids. V was clipped by 4 bases and J by 5 bases; unmatched bases: 8. CDR1 is SEHNR, CDR2 FQNEAQ, per germline (reference sequence). CDR3 region: CASSYGTSGWVETQYF. The CDR3 DNA is TGTGCCAGCAGCTACGGGACTAGCGGGTGGGTTGAGACCCAGTACTTC.

Ten or more counts support this clonotype. The V call is TRBV3-1, the J call TRBJ2-7; D is unresolved. Germline V CDR1 and CDR2: LGHDT, YNNKEL (reference sequence). V lost 1 base and J 3 bases, leaving 10 bases between the germline ends. The CDR3 is 14 residues long. In DNA form, the CDR3 reads TGTGCCAGCAGCCAAGGTACCGTGGGCTACGAGCAGTACTTC. It is translated as CASSQGTVGYEQYF.

The rearrangement uses TRBV5-5 and TRBJ2-1; TRBD1 is a possible D gene (5 bases). CDR1 and CDR2 from the germline V gene are SGHKS and YYEKEE (reference sequence). V was pared by 3 bases and J by 7 bases, with 14 bases between. The length of the CDR3 is 14 residues. DNA of the CDR3: TGTGCCAGCAGCTCCCCTCTCAGGGTGAATGAGCAGTTCTTC. Its protein product is CASSSPLRVNEQFF.

This clonotype was counted at least ten times. This chain links TRBV30 with TRBJ2-1; D is perhaps TRBD2 (5 bases). V lost 4 bases to trimming and J lost 8 bases, with 18 bases between them. The CDR3 spans 14 residues. Per the germline V gene, CDR1 is GTSNPN and CDR2 is SVGIG (reference sequence). The DNA of the CDR3 is TGTGCCTGGATGAAACCCGGGGAGCTGGATGAGCAGTTCTTC. Protein product: CAWMKPGELDEQFF.

This clonotype showed up just a few times. The genes are TRBV7-2 and TRBJ2-1; TRBD2 agrees at 11 bases. The length of the CDR3 is 15 residues. Trimming took 2 bases from V and 6 from J; bases not matched to a gene: 3. Germline V gene lookup returns CDR1 SGHTA and CDR2 FQGNSA. The CDR3 is CASSLSTSGGNEQFF. In nucleotides, the CDR3 is TGTGCCAGCAGCTTATCAACTAGCGGGGGCAATGAGCAGTTCTTC.

The sample holds many counts of this clonotype. The CDR3 DNA reads TGTGCCAGCAGTGGAAGCGGCTTCTACAATGAGCAGTTCTTC. It is translated as CASSGSGFYNEQFF. The chain joins TRBV6-1 to TRBJ2-1, with D tentatively TRBD2 (5 bases). With 4 bases removed from V and 3 bases from J, the gap between germline ends came to 10 bases. The CDR3 length is 14 residues. CDR1 is MNHNS, CDR2 SASEGT, per germline.

There are many counts of this clonotype. The chain combines TRBV6-5 with TRBJ1-1; TRBD1 is a possible D gene (6 bases). V lost 0 bases, J lost 4 bases, and 12 bases lay in between. The length of the CDR3 is 15 residues. Looked up from germline, CDR1 is MNHEY and CDR2 is SVGAGI. The CDR3 protein is CASSYSIKGGTEAFF. In nucleotides, the CDR3 is TGTGCCAGCAGTTACTCGATCAAAGGGGGCACTGAAGCTTTCTTT.

V usage is TRBV9 and J usage is TRBJ1-3; D gene unclear. CDR1 and CDR2 from the germline V gene are SGDLS and YYNGEE. CDR3 length equals 14 residues. Trimming stripped 1 base from V and 12 bases from J, with 17 bases between. CDR3 residues: CASSVSLAGGGIYF. Here the CDR3 DNA reads TGTGCCAGCAGCGTATCCCTGGCCGGAGGAGGCATATATTTT. The full variable domain, rest sourced from reference TRBV9 and TRBJ1-3, is DSGVTQTPKHLITATGQRVTLRCSPRSGDLSVYWYQQSLDQGLQFLIQYYNGEERAKGNILERFSAQQFPDLHSELNLSSLELGDSALYFCASSVSLAGGGIYFGEGSWLTVV.

The DNA for the CDR3 is TGCGCCAGCAGCCAAGGAAGAAGGTCCTACAATGAGCAGTTCTTC. Protein: CASSQGRRSYNEQFF. The rearrangement joins TRBV4-3 to TRBJ2-1; no reliable D call. Germline CDR1 and CDR2: LGHNA and YSLEER. The CDR3 runs to 15 residues. V shed 1 base and J shed 1 base, with 8 bases lying between them.

This chain connects TRBV5-1 to TRBJ2-6; TRBD1 aligns across 8 bases. J gave up 0 bases and V 3 bases, and 5 bases lay outside the gene matches. This CDR3 is built from 17 residues. Germline V gene sequence: CDR1 SGHRS, CDR2 YFSETQ. CDR3 region: CASSSGQVNSGANVLTF. DNA for the CDR3: TGCGCCAGCAGCTCGGGACAGGTGAACTCTGGGGCCAACGTCCTGACTTTC.

This clonotype was detected many times. The V gene is TRBV11-2, the J gene TRBJ2-7; D might be TRBD1 (5 bases). Germline CDR1 and CDR2: SGHAT and FQNNGV. V lost 1 base and J 7 bases, leaving 14 bases between the germline ends. There are 14 residues in the CDR3. CDR3: CASSLVFRAGEQYF. In nucleotides, the CDR3 is TGTGCCAGCAGCTTAGTATTCAGGGCTGGGGAGCAGTACTTC.

V gene TRBV18 combines with J gene TRBJ2-4; 10 positions match TRBD1. V was pared by 8 bases and J by 6 bases, with 7 bases of the junction left unmatched. The CDR3 is 14 amino acids. The germline gives CDR1 KGHSH, CDR2 LQKENI. CDR3 sequence reads: CASSQGQGRNIQYF. The CDR3 DNA reads TGTGCCAGCAGCCAGGGACAGGGGAGAAACATTCAGTACTTC.

Many counts were recorded for this clonotype. The chain carries TRBV5-5 and TRBJ2-1, with 8 bases identical to TRBD1. The CDR3 runs 15 residues. With V trimmed by 1 base and J by 4 bases, 4 bases remained unmatched. Germline lookup yields CDR1 SGHKS and CDR2 YYEKEE (reference sequence). Here the CDR3 reads CASSLFDRGYNEQFF. Here the CDR3 DNA reads TGTGCCAGCAGCTTGTTTGACAGGGGATACAATGAGCAGTTCTTC.

Written as DNA, the CDR3 is TGTGCCAGCAGCCAGCTAGCGGGGGGGGTGGATGAGCAGTTCTTC. This encodes CASSQLAGGVDEQFF. The gene calls are TRBV7-3 and TRBJ2-1, with 12 bases matching TRBD2. The germline gives CDR1 SGHTA, CDR2 FQGTGA. J lost 8 bases, V lost 5 bases, and 7 bases had no gene match. This CDR3 region has 15 residues.

In this sample, this clonotype turned up a few times. The chain recombines TRBV28 with TRBJ2-2; D is possibly TRBD1 (5 bases). The CDR3 covers 16 residues. V lost 3 bases and J 1 base, leaving 12 bases between the germline ends. Germline V gives CDR1 MDHEN, CDR2 SYDVKM. CDR3 in amino acids: CASSFGWGENTGELFF. The CDR3 bases are TGTGCCAGCAGTTTTGGGTGGGGCGAGAACACCGGGGAGCTGTTTTTT.

This clonotype has ten or more counts. This could be a read error, since a much larger clone is one nucleotide away. This chain joins TRBV11-2 and TRBJ2-5; D not resolved. The germline V gene has CDR1 SGHAT and CDR2 FQNNGV. The CDR3 totals 11 residues. Trimming took 1 base from V and 6 from J, leaving 3 bases between them. The CDR3 DNA follows: TGTGCCAGCAGCTTAGGGAAGACCCAGTACTTC. As protein: CASSLGKTQYF.

The table lists this clonotype with a few counts. This chain joins TRBV20-1 and TRBJ2-3; 11 nucleotides line up with TRBD2. The CDR3 covers 15 residues. The trim removed 6 bases at V and 3 bases at J, leaving 8 bases unmatched. Germline V lookup: CDR1 DFQATT, CDR2 SNEGSKA (reference sequence). CDR3 region: CSARAGTSGTDTQYF. The DNA for the CDR3 is TGCAGTGCCCGAGCCGGGACTAGCGGAACAGATACGCAGTATTTT.